This T cell receptor beta chain was identified during a study of cytomegalovirus exposure and HLA in healthy donors. The CDR3 runs to 12 residues. V lost 5 bases and J lost 9, with 11 bases in between. Germline CDR1 SGHAT, CDR2 FQNNGV. The primer mix had 60 Vbeta and 13 Jbeta primers. Data came from immunoSEQ multiplex PCR; TCRdb stores just in-frame clones and leaves some out. The sample has 150,000 to 200,000 clones; roughly 84% are singletons. The rearrangement links TRBV11-2 to TRBJ2-1; no reliable D call. The sample taken for sequencing was PBMCs. The clonotype was recovered from a man in his fifties or sixties in good health and CMV-seropositive. The CDR3 loop is CASSVNVGEQFF. The CDR3 DNA is TGTGCCAGCAGCGTCAACGTCGGTGAGCAGTTCTTC.